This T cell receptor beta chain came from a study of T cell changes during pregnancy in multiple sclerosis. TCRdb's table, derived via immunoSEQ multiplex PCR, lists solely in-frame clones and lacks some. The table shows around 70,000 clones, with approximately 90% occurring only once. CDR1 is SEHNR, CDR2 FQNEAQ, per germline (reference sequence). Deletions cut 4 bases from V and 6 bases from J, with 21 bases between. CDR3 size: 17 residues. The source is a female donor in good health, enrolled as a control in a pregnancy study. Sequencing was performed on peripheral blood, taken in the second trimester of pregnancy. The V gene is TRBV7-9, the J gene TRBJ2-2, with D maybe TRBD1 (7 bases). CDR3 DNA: TGTGCCAGCAGCTCGCCCAGAGGAGGGGGCAGAGCCGGGGAGCTGTTTTTT. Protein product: CASSSPRGGGRAGELFF. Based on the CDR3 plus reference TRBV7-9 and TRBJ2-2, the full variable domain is DTGVSQNPRHKITKRGQNVTFRCDPISEHNRLYWYRQTLGQGPEFLTYFQNEAQLEKSRLLSDRFSAERPKGSFSTLEIQRTEQGDSAMYLCASSSPRGGGRAGELFFGEGSRLTVL.